Sequencing of this T cell receptor (beta chain) was carried out in a study of response to subunit inactivated influenza vaccine. The study's findings and limits: Few additional T cells are recruited per seasonal influenza vaccination, authors suggested.

TCRdb fed the RT-PCR reads into MiXCR, producing one record per CDR3 protein. The sample includes just under 250,000 distinct CDR3 sequences, 12% seen only once; the top ten take 7.8%. Turning to this clonotype: Its antigen is not known.

Sample: non-naive T cells sorted from PBMCs, taken roughly 15 days before vaccination. The receptor comes from a man in his fifties who received an inactivated influenza vaccine.

The CDR3 reads CASSKGQGRTSGYQETQYF. The CDR3 region has the DNA TGCGCCAGCAGCAAGGGACAGGGGAGGACTAGCGGCTACCAAGAGACCCAGTACTTC. The chain uses TRBV5-1 and TRBJ2-5, with D tentatively TRBD1 or TRBD2 (10 bases each). Per germline, CDR1 SGHRS and CDR2 YFSETQ. Trimming took off 4 bases at V and 0 bases at J, with 25 bases between the two ends. The CDR3 runs to 19 residues.